Detailed here is one TCR beta chain. The clone's antigen remains unknown. The record has no base qualities; no much larger clone is one base away. This entry comes from a study of blood T cell repertoires in COVID-19 (TCRdb year 2020). About the investigation overall: Samples covering the acute and convalescent phases of COVID-19 were provided by collaborators in the United States, Italy and Spain. Sample metadata almost always included a de-identified subject ID, COVID-19 status, age in years and sex. The prospective study material was composed of cDNA or gDNA derived from T cells, B-cell-depleted T cells, or PBMCs. Where HLA class I and class II types were available, the types were taken from metadata supplied by the sample provider, not from assay-based typing. Samples were obtained from the ongoing ImmuneRACE study (first 160 participants) and from 950 to 1,500 subjects provided by 6 global collaborators. Deeply sampled blood TCRbeta repertoires from subjects exposed to, actively infected with, or recovered from COVID-19 were included in the dataset. The repertoires were released in a freely available public database intended as a resource for research on the immune response to SARS-CoV-2. The study at large found these results: The amount of clinical and demographic metadata varied by source and participant and was provided uncurated.

Collaborating institutions collected whole blood in K2EDTA tubes following their own protocols. For TCRbeta analysis, collaborators shipped samples as frozen whole blood, isolated PBMCs, or DNA extracted from either of those sample types. TCRbeta CDR3 regions were amplified from genomic DNA using the immunoSEQ Assay, a bias-controlled multiplex PCR. The published analysis was carried out like this. The number of nucleated cells in each sample was estimated by amplification of reference gene primers within the assay. Sequence reads were collapsed and filtered to measure the absolute abundance of every unique TCRbeta CDR3 rearrangement. Productive Simpson clonality was computed per sample as the square root of Simpson's diversity index over productive rearrangements. TCRdb retrieved this table from immuneACCESS and kept in-frame rearrangements only. Not all clones are present; in checked studies, unresolved V genes account for under half, and no reason is known for the remainder. D and trimming were read from the DNA, whereas the V and J calls and clone size are those reported in that table. The sample table holds 80,000 to 100,000 clones, of which over 70% were seen once. The ten largest account for nearly 4.5% of the sample.

V is cut by 2 bases and J by 6 bases, and the space between the germline ends is 8 bases. CDR1 SGHTA and CDR2 FQGNSA are derived from the germline V gene. The CDR3 goes from the cysteine to the phenylalanine over 12 residues. CDR3 DNA only is kept here, 36 bases in frame from base 1. This TCR was sampled from a man aged 60 to 69 with acute or convalescent COVID-19. The V and J segments used are TRBV7-2 and TRBJ2-7; no D gene call is confident. The sample taken for sequencing was peripheral blood. For the CDR3, the sequence is CASSLLRFEQYF. The sequence in DNA is TGTGCCAGCAGCTTACTGAGGTTCGAGCAGTACTTC.